This T cell receptor beta chain appears in the sequencing data of a study of cytomegalovirus exposure and HLA in healthy donors. Regarding the study as a whole: Analysis was performed later, and it showed HLA-associated TCR beta chains to be more clonally expanded than equally common others. CMV serostatus was the only immune exposure information that was available.

Turning to this clone: Its target is unknown.

Trimming stripped 5 bases from V and 1 base from J, with 16 bases between. This CDR3 region has 16 residues. CDR1 is SEHNR and CDR2 is FQNEAQ in the germline V gene (reference sequence). PCR employed 60 Vbeta and 13 Jbeta primers. Clones were read by immunoSEQ multiplex PCR, and TCRdb kept only the in-frame ones, dropping some. The data hold some 150,000 clones, with roughly two thirds observed a single time. Sequencing was done on a sample of PBMCs. This TCR was sampled from a woman in her twenties or thirties in good health and CMV-seronegative. This chain links TRBV7-9 with TRBJ2-3, with TRBD2 as a possible D gene (6 bases). This chain's CDR3 is CASSLSGGGGTDTQYF. The CDR3 coding sequence is TGTGCCAGCAGCCTATCCGGGGGAGGCGGCACAGATACGCAGTATTTT.